The 26 T cell receptor beta chains given below trace back to one sample, sequenced in a study of OX40 agonist ivuxolimab in advanced cancers. Profiled with immunoSEQ multiplex PCR; TCRdb holds only in-frame clones, not every one. The sample carries 55,000 to 75,000 clones, roughly nine tenths recorded once. The sequences come from CD4+ or CD8+ T cells sorted from blood, collected in a trial of the OX40 agonist ivuxolimab. The receptors were gathered from an adult with an advanced solid tumor such as melanoma, head and neck, liver or kidney cancer.

The chain is built from TRBV11-2 and TRBJ2-2; 14 bases align to TRBD2. Germline CDR1 SGHAT, CDR2 FQNNGV. The CDR3 sequence is 15 residues long. The ends lost 5 bases at V and 7 bases at J; junction bases unmatched: 3. CDR3: CASSGTSGSGGELFF. In DNA form, the CDR3 reads TGTGCCAGCAGCGGGACTAGCGGGAGTGGCGGGGAGCTGTTTTTT.

The chain combines TRBV7-7 with TRBJ2-7; 7 nucleotides line up with TRBD2. After removal of 5 bases from V and 3 bases from J, the junction contained 16 bases not matched to a gene. This CDR3 has 17 amino acids. Germline CDR1 SSHAT, CDR2 FNYEAQ (reference sequence). This chain's CDR3 is CASSPTLTSASNYEQYF. Written as DNA, the CDR3 is TGTGCCAGCAGCCCGACCCTTACTAGCGCCTCAAACTACGAGCAGTACTTC. Full variable domain (rest looked up from reference TRBV7-7 and TRBJ2-7): GAGVSQSPRYKVTKRGQDVTLRCDPISSHATLYWYQQALGQGPEFLTYFNYEAQPDKSGLPSDRFSAERPEGSISTLTIQRTEQRDSAMYRCASSPTLTSASNYEQYFGPGTRLTVT.

The chain joins TRBV5-4 to TRBJ2-3; D could derive from TRBD1 or TRBD2 (5 bases each). V was trimmed by 3 bases and J by 5 bases, leaving 7 bases between them. CDR1 is SGHNT and CDR2 is YYREEE in the germline V gene (reference sequence). CDR3 size: 12 residues. The CDR3 nucleotides read TGTGCCAGCAGCTATGGGGGAGATACGCAGTATTTT. Translation gives CASSYGGDTQYF.

This clone was seen just once. The DNA for the CDR3 is TGTGCCAGCAGGGCGACTAGAAGGTACGAGCAGTACTTC. Translation: CASRATRRYEQYF. V and J are TRBV11-2 and TRBJ2-7; weak D call: TRBD2 (6 bases). V gave up 6 bases and J gave up 4 bases, with 13 bases separating them. The germline V gene encodes CDR1 SGHAT and CDR2 FQNNGV. The CDR3 extends over 13 amino acids.

The V gene is TRBV5-6, the J gene TRBJ2-1; 9 bases agree with TRBD1. V shed 4 bases and J 9 bases; nucleotides not matched to a gene: 14. The CDR3 covers 16 residues. Germline-derived CDR1 and CDR2 are SGHDT and YYEEEE. This CDR3 is CASSLEGQGVVFEQFF. DNA for the CDR3: TGTGCCAGCAGCCTCGAGGGACAGGGTGTCGTGTTTGAGCAGTTCTTC.

This clone was observed a few times. The rearrangement links TRBV7-6 to TRBJ1-3, with D maybe TRBD1 (5 bases). This CDR3 spans 17 amino acids. Per germline, CDR1 SGHVS and CDR2 FNYEAQ. Trimming shortened V by 0 bases and J by 4 bases, and 16 bases separated the two germline ends. CDR3 coding DNA: TGTGCCAGCAGCTTAGCCCCGAGGGACGTCAAGGGAAACACCATATATTTT. Its translation: CASSLAPRDVKGNTIYF.

The chain has TRBV5-1 and TRBJ2-7, with D possibly matching TRBD1 (6 bases). This CDR3 has 14 amino acids. Germline V gene sequence: CDR1 SGHRS, CDR2 YFSETQ. V was pared by 2 bases and J by 4 bases, with 13 bases between. CDR3 residues: CASSFTGFGYEQYF. For the CDR3, the DNA is TGCGCCAGCAGCTTTACAGGGTTCGGATACGAGCAGTACTTC.

This chain links TRBV28 with TRBJ2-3; 11 positions agree with TRBD2. The germline V gene has CDR1 MDHEN and CDR2 SYDVKM. V shed 6 bases and J 1 base; nucleotides not matched to a gene: 6. CDR3 length equals 16 residues. The CDR3 loop reads CASRTTLAGGTDTQYF. As DNA, the CDR3 is TGTGCCAGCAGAACCACACTAGCGGGAGGCACAGATACGCAGTATTTT.

The sample holds one count of this clone. V and J are TRBV11-3 and TRBJ2-5; unclear D gene. This CDR3 is built from 10 residues. The V and J ends lost 4 bases and 9 bases respectively, with 6 bases between them. Germline-derived CDR1 and CDR2 are SGHNT and YENEEA. The DNA for the CDR3 is TGTGCCAGCAGCTCCGGGTCCCAGTACTTC. Translated: CASSSGSQYF.

By sample share, this clone is medium-sized (0.01 to 0.1%). Other DNA sequences in this sample translate to the same CDR3. J is TRBJ2-3 and V is TRBV11-3, with 15 bases that match TRBD2. Looked up from germline, CDR1 is SGHNT and CDR2 is YENEEA. J was trimmed by 7 bases and V by 5 bases; bases with no gene match: 1. The CDR3 extends over 14 amino acids. The CDR3, as DNA: TGTGCCAGCAGCGGACTAGCGGGAGGGAATACGCAGTATTTT. Protein sequence: CASSGLAGGNTQYF.

The CDR3 sequence: CASSQDRDRGVFSYNEQFF. The CDR3 bases are TGCGCCAGCAGCCAAGATAGGGACAGGGGAGTCTTCTCCTACAATGAGCAGTTCTTC. The chain recombines TRBV4-3 with TRBJ2-1, with 10 nucleotides matching TRBD1. Germline assignment: CDR1 LGHNA and CDR2 YSLEER. V lost 0 bases and J lost 0; bases outside the gene matches: 8. This CDR3 has 19 residues.

The rearrangement joins TRBV23-1 to TRBJ2-7; 7 bases match TRBD2. TRBV23-1 is recorded as an ORF, its role being uncertain. V was pared by 8 bases and J by 1 base, with 11 bases of the junction left unmatched. The length of the CDR3 is 15 residues. In nucleotides, the CDR3 is TGCGCCAGCGGTACCCCCGGGACTACTTCCTACGAGCAGTACTTC. Encoded protein: CASGTPGTTSYEQYF.

This chain uses TRBV9 with TRBJ2-1, with 9 bases identical to TRBD2. V gave up 4 bases and J gave up 3 bases; unmatched junction bases: 8. CDR1 is SGDLS, CDR2 YYNGEE, per germline. The CDR3 totals 16 residues. CDR3 bases: TGTGCCAGCAGCTCTTATAGCGGGAGAGGCTACAATGAGCAGTTCTTC. It encodes CASSSYSGRGYNEQFF.

The V gene is TRBV28, the J gene TRBJ2-7, with 8 bases fitting TRBD1. The CDR3 extends over 13 amino acids. J was trimmed by 5 bases and V by 5 bases; bases with no gene match: 5. CDR1 and CDR2 (germline): MDHEN, SYDVKM. The CDR3 is CASSPWTGNEQYF. The CDR3 DNA is TGTGCCAGCAGTCCCTGGACAGGGAACGAGCAGTACTTC.

DNA of the CDR3: TGTGCCAGCAGCTTTCTTAGCGGGAAATACGAGCAGTACTTC. It codes for CASSFLSGKYEQYF. The rearrangement links TRBV11-2 to TRBJ2-7; 8 bases map to TRBD2. The V and J ends lost 3 bases and 4 bases, in that order; junction bases with no gene match: 5. Looked up from germline, CDR1 is SGHAT and CDR2 is FQNNGV. CDR3 size: 14 residues.

The chain recombines TRBV7-9 with TRBJ2-5; D ambiguous. The germline V gene encodes CDR1 SEHNR and CDR2 FQNEAQ (reference sequence). V was cut by 5 bases and J by 5 bases, with 18 bases left in between. The CDR3 totals 15 residues. This CDR3 is CASSPPEDARETQYF. The CDR3 nucleotides are TGTGCCAGCAGCCCTCCTGAGGACGCGCGGGAGACCCAGTACTTC.

The rearrangement joins TRBV4-3 to TRBJ2-1, with a possible D match to TRBD2 (6 bases). Germline V gene sequence: CDR1 LGHNA, CDR2 YSLEER. V lost 4 bases and J lost 0, with 13 bases in between. The CDR3 totals 16 residues. CDR3 sequence: CASSRSISGSYNEQFF. The CDR3 region has the DNA TGCGCCAGCAGCCGGTCCATTAGCGGCTCCTACAATGAGCAGTTCTTC.

This clone has a single count. This chain links TRBV27 with TRBJ2-1, with 8 bases aligning to TRBD1. This CDR3 has 14 amino acids. V shed 4 bases and J 4 bases; nucleotides not matched to a gene: 3. Germline V gives CDR1 MNHEY, CDR2 SMNVEV (reference sequence). The CDR3 loop reads CASSYRGVYNEQFF. Written as DNA, the CDR3 is TGTGCCAGCAGTTACAGGGGGGTTTACAATGAGCAGTTCTTC.

The V and J genes are TRBV28 and TRBJ1-5; TRBD1 is a possible D gene (6 bases). CDR1 is MDHEN, CDR2 SYDVKM, per germline. V lost 6 bases and J 7 bases, leaving 13 bases between the germline ends. The length of the CDR3 is 13 residues. The CDR3 nucleotides read TGTGCCAGCAGGGAGGGGGAGGGCCAGCCCCAGCATTTT. Translating gives CASREGEGQPQHF.

This clone was seen a few times. The chain has TRBV27 and TRBJ2-2, with TRBD2 matching 9 bases. V was clipped by 3 bases and J by 5 bases; unmatched bases: 4. This CDR3 region has 15 residues. CDR1 MNHEY and CDR2 SMNVEV come from the germline V gene (reference sequence). In DNA form, the CDR3 reads TGTGCCAGCAGTTTTGGACTAGCGTTTACCGGGGAGCTGTTTTTT. As protein: CASSFGLAFTGELFF.

This sequence joins TRBV7-7 and TRBJ2-7; 9 bases fit TRBD2. Germline CDR1 and CDR2: SSHAT and FNYEAQ (reference sequence). CDR3 length: 15 residues. The trim removed 0 bases at V and 2 bases at J, leaving 2 bases unmatched. The CDR3: CASSLASGSTYEQYF. CDR3 in DNA: TGTGCCAGCAGCTTAGCTAGCGGGAGTACCTACGAGCAGTACTTC.

The rearrangement links TRBV7-8 to TRBJ2-2; 13 bases are a match to TRBD2. The germline gives CDR1 SGHVS, CDR2 FQNEAQ. V shed 5 bases, J shed 5 bases, and the junction held 5 bases outside the gene matches. This CDR3 comprises 16 residues. The CDR3 protein is CASSVLAGGETGELFF. The CDR3 nucleotides read TGTGCCAGCAGCGTACTAGCGGGAGGGGAAACCGGGGAGCTGTTTTTT.

This clone was seen once. The chain recombines TRBV4-1 with TRBJ2-2, with 14 nucleotides matching TRBD2. V gave up 3 bases and J gave up 7 bases; unmatched junction bases: 4. The CDR3 runs 16 residues. CDR1 and CDR2 from the germline V gene are MGHRA and YSYEKL. In DNA, the CDR3 is TGCGCCAGCAGCCAGGGGACTAGCGGGAGAATCGGGGAGCTGTTTTTT. Translation: CASSQGTSGRIGELFF.

V gene TRBV4-1 combines with J gene TRBJ2-7; D may be TRBD1 (5 bases). CDR1 is MGHRA, CDR2 YSYEKL, per germline. V was pared by 3 bases and J by 3 bases, with 12 bases between. This CDR3 spans 14 amino acids. In DNA form, the CDR3 reads TGCGCCAGCAGCCACGTCGGGCAGGGCTACGAGCAGTACTTC. Translation gives CASSHVGQGYEQYF.

This clone was counted once. V is TRBV4-3 and J is TRBJ2-1, with 10 bases matching TRBD1. Germline V lookup: CDR1 LGHNA, CDR2 YSLEER. J gave up 7 bases and V 1 base, and 10 bases lay outside the gene matches. The CDR3 loop spans 17 amino acids. The CDR3 region is CASSQVAGTGVWNEQFF. The CDR3 DNA reads as TGCGCCAGCAGCCAAGTGGCCGGGACAGGGGTTTGGAATGAGCAGTTCTTC.

CDR3 loop: CASSQDNEASYEQYF. The DNA for the CDR3 is TGCGCCAGCAGCCAAGATAACGAGGCCTCCTACGAGCAGTACTTC. The rearrangement joins TRBV4-3 to TRBJ2-7; no clear D gene. This CDR3 region has 15 residues. Germline assignment: CDR1 LGHNA and CDR2 YSLEER. Trimming took 0 bases from V and 0 from J, leaving 9 bases between them.